This T cell receptor beta chain appears in the sequencing data of a study of yellow fever vaccine responses in identical twins. Regarding the study as a whole: Reportedly, the T cell response mounted by twins to vaccine seemed partly convergent, partly personalized.

About this clonotype itself: Its antigen is still unknown.

One entry per CDR3 protein, called by TCRdb with MiXCR from the RT-PCR reads. The sample contains roughly 1,700 distinct CDR3 sequences, approximately 87% of which appear only once. The germline V gene has CDR1 KGHSH and CDR2 LQKENI. V was pared by 0 bases and J by 9 bases, with 2 bases of the junction left unmatched. The CDR3 length is 13 residues. The starting material was T cells from blood (PBMCs), unsorted or a sorted subset (not recorded which), obtained before or after yellow fever vaccination (not recorded which). The clonotype comes from a woman in her late teens or twenties who received the yellow fever vaccine. V and J are TRBV18 and TRBJ2-1, with 7 nucleotides matching TRBD1. Here the CDR3 DNA reads TGTGCCAGCTCACCACCGGGACAGCCTGAGCAGTTCTTC. Protein: CASSPPGQPEQFF.